The 21 T cell receptor beta chains in this list originate from one sample, sequenced in a study of CD8+ T cells in alopecia areata (dated 2018 in TCRdb). Preparation of the library involved the immunoSEQ multiplex PCR assay. To provide template for TCR sequencing, every sample had RNA extracted and reverse transcribed into cDNA. The table comes from immuneACCESS by way of TCRdb, which keeps in-frame sequences with V and J called. Part of the clones is missing from these tables; in studies checked, under half for an unresolved V gene and the rest for unknown reasons. The sample table holds under 150,000 clones, of which approximately 80% were seen once. Roughly 25% of the sample comes from the top ten. This specimen's time point label, interpreted: about 4 weeks on oral tofacitinib. The sample's treatment or condition label, decoded: oral pan-JAK inhibitor, 5-10 mg twice daily. The material was CD8+ T cells sorted from blood, obtained at week 4, from a patient treated with tofacitinib. These receptors were taken from a human donor with alopecia areata.

This sequence joins TRBV7-9 and TRBJ2-5; 12 nucleotides agree with TRBD2. Looked up from germline, CDR1 is SEHNR and CDR2 is FQNEAQ (reference sequence). J gave up 0 bases and V 5 bases, and 4 bases lay outside the gene matches. This CDR3 contains 16 residues. In DNA, the CDR3 is TGTGCCAGCAGCGGGCGACTAGCGGGGGACCAAGAGACCCAGTACTTC. Amino acids: CASSGRLAGDQETQYF.

As to this clone: This sample also contains other DNA sequences that code for the same CDR3. The chain uses TRBV5-1 and TRBJ2-6; D is undetermined. V lost 0 bases, J lost 1 base, and 5 bases lay in between. This CDR3 has 15 residues. Germline CDR1 SGHRS, CDR2 YFSETQ. The CDR3: CASSLAGSGANVLTF. CDR3 in DNA: TGCGCCAGCAGCTTGGCAGGTTCTGGGGCCAACGTCCTGACTTTC.

The chain links TRBV10-1 to TRBJ2-2; unclear D gene. The CDR3 is 12 residues long. V lost 8 bases, J lost 9 bases, and 13 bases lay in between. Germline lookup yields CDR1 WNHNN and CDR2 SYGVQD (reference sequence). The CDR3 DNA reads as TGCGCCAGCGGGCTCACACGCCGGGAGCTGTTTTTT. Protein sequence: CASGLTRRELFF.

This clone was observed a single time. This chain links TRBV11-2 with TRBJ1-2; TRBD1 aligns across 8 bases. The CDR3 is made up of 15 amino acids. V lost 9 bases, J lost 3 bases, and 12 bases stayed unmatched. The V gene's germline CDR1 is SGHAT and CDR2 FQNNGV. The CDR3: CASRDRILDDYGYTF. The CDR3, as DNA: TGTGCCAGTAGGGACAGGATCTTAGATGACTATGGCTACACCTTC.

The chain has TRBV7-2 and TRBJ2-5, with no clear D. The V gene lost 5 bases and the J gene lost 3 bases, with 4 bases spanning the gap. The CDR3 loop spans 11 amino acids. The V gene's germline CDR1 is SGHTA and CDR2 FQGNSA. CDR3 coding DNA: TGTGCCAGCAGCGACAAAGAGACCCAGTACTTC. It specifies CASSDKETQYF.

This clone was detected once. The chain's CDR3 is CAISSTSGDTEAFF. The CDR3 DNA reads TGTGCCATCAGTTCGACGAGTGGGGACACTGAAGCTTTCTTT. J is TRBJ1-1 and V is TRBV10-3; D is undetermined. The germline gives CDR1 ENHRY, CDR2 SYGVKD. The CDR3 is 14 residues long. V lost 5 bases and J 3 bases, leaving 13 bases between the germline ends.

This clone was recorded only once. The chain is built from TRBV29-1 and TRBJ2-7; D remains unclear. The CDR3 runs 13 residues. Looked up from germline, CDR1 is SQVTM and CDR2 is ANQGSEA. The V end lost 3 bases, the J end lost 2 bases, and 11 bases lay between the germline ends. The CDR3 reads CSVETQSPYEQYF. Written as DNA, the CDR3 is TGCAGCGTTGAGACACAGAGCCCCTACGAGCAGTACTTC.

The rearrangement uses TRBV10-3 and TRBJ2-5; D is possibly TRBD2 (5 bases). The V gene lost 0 bases and the J gene lost 5 bases, with 10 bases spanning the gap. From germline, CDR1 is ENHRY and CDR2 SYGVKD. The CDR3 is 14 residues long. CDR3 DNA: TGTGCCATCAGTGAGTCCGGGAACGAGGAGACCCAGTACTTC. Translated: CAISESGNEETQYF.

J is TRBJ1-6 and V is TRBV5-4; the D is unclear. The germline V gene encodes CDR1 SGHNT and CDR2 YYREEE (reference sequence). V was trimmed by 1 base and J by 8 bases, leaving 10 bases between them. The CDR3 is 14 amino acids. The CDR3 DNA reads as TGTGCCAGCAGCTTGAACGGTTACGATTCACCCCTCCACTTT. Translating it yields CASSLNGYDSPLHF.

The CDR3 spells CASSPGLAYEQYF. DNA for the CDR3: TGTGCCAGCAGCCCGGGACTAGCCTACGAGCAGTACTTC. V is TRBV2 and J is TRBJ2-7; 8 nucleotides match TRBD2. Losses at the gene ends were 6 bases for V and 2 bases for J; bases not matched to a gene: 3. The germline gives CDR1 SNHLY, CDR2 FYNNEI. The CDR3 spans 13 residues.

The chain uses TRBV13 and TRBJ1-2; no reliable D call. Per the germline V gene, CDR1 is PRHDT and CDR2 is FYEKMQ (reference sequence). The V end was cut by 0 bases, the J end by 7 bases, with 6 bases between. There are 12 residues in the CDR3. The CDR3 is CASSLGELGYTF. In DNA form, the CDR3 reads TGTGCCAGCAGCTTAGGGGAACTTGGCTACACCTTC.

There are a few counts of this clone. This chain joins TRBV6-5 and TRBJ2-7, with a weak D call TRBD1 (5 bases). This CDR3 region has 12 residues. Germline assignment: CDR1 MNHEY and CDR2 SVGAGI. Trimming took 6 bases from V and 3 from J, leaving 9 bases between them. The CDR3 region has the DNA TGTGCCAGCAGAGGGGCAGACTACGAGCAGTACTTC. Translated: CASRGADYEQYF.

The chain has TRBV7-9 and TRBJ2-7; 7 nucleotides agree with TRBD1. CDR3 length: 14 amino acids. J was trimmed by 3 bases and V by 4 bases; bases with no gene match: 6. Per germline, CDR1 SEHNR and CDR2 FQNEAQ (reference sequence). Here the CDR3 DNA reads TGTGCCAGCAGCTCCGGGACAGAAGGCTACGAGCAGTACTTC. This codes for CASSSGTEGYEQYF.

V is TRBV18 and J is TRBJ1-2; maybe TRBD1 (6 bases). V shed 0 bases and J shed 4 bases, with 9 bases lying between them. Germline V lookup: CDR1 KGHSH, CDR2 LQKENI. The CDR3 has 14 residues. Here the CDR3 DNA reads TGTGCCAGCTCACCACCGCGGGGGCTCTATGGCTACACCTTC. It specifies CASSPPRGLYGYTF.

Concerning this clone: Within the sample, other DNA sequences also encode this same CDR3. The rearrangement uses TRBV5-1 and TRBJ2-7; the match to TRBD1 covers 11 bases. The CDR3 runs 14 residues. Germline CDR1 and CDR2: SGHRS and YFSETQ. Trimming removed 4 bases from V and 5 bases from J; junction bases left unmatched: 5. As DNA, the CDR3 is TGCGCCAGCAGCCTAGGACAGGGGGCAGACGAGCAGTACTTC. Amino acid sequence: CASSLGQGADEQYF.

In this sample, this clone turned up a few times. This chain uses TRBV29-1 with TRBJ2-7; D unclear. V was trimmed by 4 bases and J by 3 bases, leaving 10 bases between them. Germline V gene sequence: CDR1 SQVTM, CDR2 ANQGSEA. The CDR3 extends over 12 amino acids. This CDR3 is CSVVGQRYEQYF. The CDR3 DNA reads as TGCAGCGTTGTAGGTCAGCGCTACGAGCAGTACTTC.

This chain uses TRBV7-6 with TRBJ2-3, with TRBD1 identical over 7 bases. CDR1 and CDR2 from the germline V gene are SGHVS and FNYEAQ. J gave up 2 bases and V 5 bases, and 10 bases lay outside the gene matches. The CDR3 has 16 amino acids. CDR3 region: CASSPRQGEFTDTQYF. The CDR3 nucleotides are TGTGCCAGCAGCCCGCGACAGGGAGAGTTCACAGATACGCAGTATTTT. Full variable domain (outside the CDR3, taken from reference TRBV7-6 and TRBJ2-3): GAGVSQSPRYKVTKRGQDVALRCDPISGHVSLYWYRQALGQGPEFLTYFNYEAQQDKSGLPNDRFSAERPEGSISTLTIQRTEQRDSAMYRCASSPRQGEFTDTQYFGPGTRLTVL.

In this sample, this clone turned up a few times. This chain connects TRBV27 to TRBJ2-3; the D is unclear. The CDR3 consists of 14 residues. From germline, CDR1 is MNHEY and CDR2 SMNVEV (reference sequence). The ends were cut back, 2 bases at V and 5 bases at J, with 11 bases in the middle. The CDR3 DNA is TGTGCCAGCAGTTTACGTCGGTACCGAGATACGCAGTATTTT. Residues: CASSLRRYRDTQYF.

The J gene is TRBJ2-7, the V gene TRBV27; D perhaps matches TRBD1 (5 bases). The V gene's germline CDR1 is MNHEY and CDR2 SMNVEV (reference sequence). Trimming stripped 1 base from V and 5 bases from J, with 15 bases between. This CDR3 is built from 15 residues. Here the CDR3 reads CASSLLAGWSDEQYF. The CDR3 DNA follows: TGTGCCAGCAGTTTATTGGCAGGGTGGAGTGACGAGCAGTACTTC.

The chain has TRBV27 and TRBJ2-1; the match to TRBD2 covers 9 bases. Germline V gene lookup returns CDR1 MNHEY and CDR2 SMNVEV (reference sequence). V shed 5 bases and J 3 bases; nucleotides not matched to a gene: 8. The CDR3 length is 16 residues. The CDR3 protein is CASSLTSGGIYNEQFF. The DNA for the CDR3 is TGTGCCAGCAGTCTAACAAGCGGGGGGATCTACAATGAGCAGTTCTTC.

J is TRBJ2-7 and V is TRBV29-1; D may correspond to TRBD1 or TRBD2 (5 bases each). In germline, CDR1 is SQVTM, CDR2 ANQGSEA. The CDR3 is 13 amino acids. Trimming left V 1 base short and J 1 base short, with 8 bases between. The CDR3 loop reads CSVEGDASYEQYF. CDR3 DNA: TGCAGCGTTGAAGGGGACGCGTCCTACGAGCAGTACTTC.